This TCR beta chain was captured by sequencing in a study of blood T cell repertoires in COVID-19. The overall study: COVID-19 samples collected from the United States, Italy and Spain covered acute and convalescent phases. Nucleic acid was either cDNA or gDNA, and it came from T cells, B-cell-depleted T cells, or PBMCs.

Per the germline V gene, CDR1 is GTSNPN and CDR2 is SVGIG (reference sequence). The CDR3 sequence is 12 residues long. V was cut by 1 base and J by 6 bases, with 7 bases left in between. Produced via immunoSEQ multiplex PCR; TCRdb's table is partial and in-frame only. The data hold about 400,000 clones, with roughly nine tenths observed a single time. Specimen: peripheral blood. This TCR was sampled from a man aged 40-50 years with acute or convalescent COVID-19. This chain connects TRBV30 to TRBJ2-1; D perhaps matches TRBD1 (5 bases). DNA of the CDR3: TGTGCCTGGAGTGGGGGCCCCAATGAGCAGTTCTTC. Translation gives CAWSGGPNEQFF.